This T cell receptor beta chain was captured in a study of shared clonotypes between healthy human individuals. This clone was recorded a few times. Per germline, CDR1 MDHEN and CDR2 SYDVKM. There are 14 residues in the CDR3. Trimming removed 8 bases from V and 2 bases from J, with 13 bases in between. It was 150 to 250 ng DNA, 33,000 or so T cell genomes, that sorted-subset replicate PCRs used. The repertoire was sequenced with immunoSEQ multiplex PCR; TCRdb's copy has only in-frame clones and lacks some. The sample consists of 2.3 million or so clones, over 85% of them appearing once. The TCR was taken from a man aged 18 to 29 in good health. Some clones in this sample may be carry-over from other donors' samples. V gene TRBV28 combines with J gene TRBJ2-4; D unresolved. The sequenced sample was naive CD4+ T cells from PBMCs. Noted subset: CD45RA+ positively selected. The DNA of the CDR3 is TGTGCCAGCGCGTCTGGGGTGTCCAAAAACATTCAGTACTTC. This gives the protein CASASGVSKNIQYF.